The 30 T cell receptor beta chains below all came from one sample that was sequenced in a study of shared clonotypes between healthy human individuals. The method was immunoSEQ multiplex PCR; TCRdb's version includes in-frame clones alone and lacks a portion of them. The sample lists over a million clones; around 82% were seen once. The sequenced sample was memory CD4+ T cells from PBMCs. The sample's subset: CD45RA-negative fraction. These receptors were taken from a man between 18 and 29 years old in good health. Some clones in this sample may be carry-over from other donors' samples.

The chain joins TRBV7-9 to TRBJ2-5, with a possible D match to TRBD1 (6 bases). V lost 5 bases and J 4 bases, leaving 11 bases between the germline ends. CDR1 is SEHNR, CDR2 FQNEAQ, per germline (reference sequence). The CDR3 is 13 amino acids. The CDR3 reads CASSPTGPETQYF. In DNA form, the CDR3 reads TGTGCCAGCAGCCCGACAGGCCCAGAGACCCAGTACTTC.

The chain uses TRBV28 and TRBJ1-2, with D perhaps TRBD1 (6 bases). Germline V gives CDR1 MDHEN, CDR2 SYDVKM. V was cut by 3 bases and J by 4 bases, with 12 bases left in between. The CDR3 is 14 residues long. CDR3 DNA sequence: TGTGCCAGCAGTTTCGCGGGGGCGCTCTATGGCTACACCTTC. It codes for CASSFAGALYGYTF.

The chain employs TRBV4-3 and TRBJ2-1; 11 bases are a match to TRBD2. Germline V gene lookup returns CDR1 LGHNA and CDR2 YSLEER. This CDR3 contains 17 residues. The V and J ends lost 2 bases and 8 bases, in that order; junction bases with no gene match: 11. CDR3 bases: TGCGCCAGCAGCCAACGCCTACTAGCGGGAGATGCGGATGAGCAGTTCTTC. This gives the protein CASSQRLLAGDADEQFF.

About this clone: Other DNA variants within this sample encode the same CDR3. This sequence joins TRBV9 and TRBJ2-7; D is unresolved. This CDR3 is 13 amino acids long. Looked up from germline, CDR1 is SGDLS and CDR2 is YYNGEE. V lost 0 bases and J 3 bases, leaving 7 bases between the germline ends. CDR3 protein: CASSVGGSYEQYF. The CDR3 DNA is TGTGCCAGCAGCGTAGGAGGAAGCTACGAGCAGTACTTC.

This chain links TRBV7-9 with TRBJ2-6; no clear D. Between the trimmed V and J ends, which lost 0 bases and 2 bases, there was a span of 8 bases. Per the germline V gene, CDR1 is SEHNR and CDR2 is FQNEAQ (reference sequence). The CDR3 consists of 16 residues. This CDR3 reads CASSLAGSAGANVLTF. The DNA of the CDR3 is TGTGCCAGCAGCTTAGCAGGGTCTGCTGGGGCCAACGTCCTGACTTTC.

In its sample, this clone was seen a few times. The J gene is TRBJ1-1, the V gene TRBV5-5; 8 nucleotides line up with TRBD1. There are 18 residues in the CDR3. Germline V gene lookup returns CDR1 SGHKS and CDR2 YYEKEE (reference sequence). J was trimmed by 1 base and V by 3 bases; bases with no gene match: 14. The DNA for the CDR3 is TGTGCCAGCAGCTCATCACCTCCGGGACAGGCATCGAACACTGAAGCTTTCTTT. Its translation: CASSSSPPGQASNTEAFF.

The CDR3, as DNA: TGTGCCAGCAGTTCGGGGGGCAGGGGCTATGGCTACACCTTC. It translates to CASSSGGRGYGYTF. The chain uses TRBV28 and TRBJ1-2; a possible D gene is TRBD1 (6 bases). Trimming took off 4 bases at V and 4 bases at J, with 13 bases between the two ends. In germline, CDR1 is MDHEN, CDR2 SYDVKM. This CDR3 comprises 14 residues.

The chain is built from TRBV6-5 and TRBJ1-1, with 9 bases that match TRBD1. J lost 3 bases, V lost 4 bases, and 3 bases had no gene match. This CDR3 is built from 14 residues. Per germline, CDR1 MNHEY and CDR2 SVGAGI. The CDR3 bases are TGTGCCAGCAGTTTCCGGGACAGGGACACTGAAGCTTTCTTT. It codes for CASSFRDRDTEAFF.

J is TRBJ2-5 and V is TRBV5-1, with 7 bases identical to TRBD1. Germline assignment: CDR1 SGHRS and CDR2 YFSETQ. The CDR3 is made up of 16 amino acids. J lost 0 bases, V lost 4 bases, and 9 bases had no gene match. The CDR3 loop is CASSAGTEPDQETQYF. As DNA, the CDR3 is TGCGCCAGCAGCGCCGGGACAGAACCCGACCAAGAGACCCAGTACTTC.

CDR3 in DNA: TGTGCCAGCAGCTTAAACGGAGCCTACGCAGATACGCAGTATTTT. It is translated as CASSLNGAYADTQYF. The gene calls are TRBV7-3 and TRBJ2-3, with D uncertain. The CDR3 runs to 15 residues. The V and J ends lost 1 base and 4 bases respectively, with 12 bases between them. Germline CDR1 and CDR2: SGHTA and FQGTGA.

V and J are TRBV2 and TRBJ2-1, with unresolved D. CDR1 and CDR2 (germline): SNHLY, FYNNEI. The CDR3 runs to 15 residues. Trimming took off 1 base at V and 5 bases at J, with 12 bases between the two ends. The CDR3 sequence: CASSEEARANNEQFF. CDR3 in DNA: TGTGCCAGCAGTGAAGAGGCTCGGGCCAACAATGAGCAGTTCTTC.

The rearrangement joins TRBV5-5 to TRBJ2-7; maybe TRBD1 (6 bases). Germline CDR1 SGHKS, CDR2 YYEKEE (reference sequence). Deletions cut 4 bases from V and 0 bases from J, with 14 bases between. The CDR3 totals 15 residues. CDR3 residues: CASSRSTGSSYEQYF. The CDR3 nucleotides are TGTGCCAGCAGCCGATCGACAGGCTCCTCCTACGAGCAGTACTTC.

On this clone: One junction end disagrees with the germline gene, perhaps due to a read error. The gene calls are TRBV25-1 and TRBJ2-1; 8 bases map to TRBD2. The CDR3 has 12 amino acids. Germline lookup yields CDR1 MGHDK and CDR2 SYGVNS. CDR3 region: CASSDRTSPQIF. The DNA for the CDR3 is TGTGCCAGCAGTGACCGGACTAGCCCTCAGATCTTC.

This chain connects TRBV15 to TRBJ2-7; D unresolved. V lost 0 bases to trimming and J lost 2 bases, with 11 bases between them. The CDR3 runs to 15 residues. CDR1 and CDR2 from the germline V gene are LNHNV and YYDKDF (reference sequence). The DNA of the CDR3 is TGTGCCACCAGCAGAGATCCCGCAGGAACCTACGAGCAGTACTTC. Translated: CATSRDPAGTYEQYF. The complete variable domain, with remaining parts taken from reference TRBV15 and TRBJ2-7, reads DAMVIQNPRYQVTQFGKPVTLSCSQTLNHNVMYWYQQKSSQAPKLLFHYYDKDFNNEADTPDNFQSRRPNTSFCFLDIRSPGLGDTAMYLCATSRDPAGTYEQYFGPGTRLTVT.

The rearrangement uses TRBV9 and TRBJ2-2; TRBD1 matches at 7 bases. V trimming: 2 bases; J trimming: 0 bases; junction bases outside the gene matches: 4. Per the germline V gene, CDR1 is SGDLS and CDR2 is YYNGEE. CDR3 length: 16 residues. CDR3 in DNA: TGTGCCAGCAGCGTTTTGGGACAGACGAACACCGGGGAGCTGTTTTTT. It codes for CASSVLGQTNTGELFF.

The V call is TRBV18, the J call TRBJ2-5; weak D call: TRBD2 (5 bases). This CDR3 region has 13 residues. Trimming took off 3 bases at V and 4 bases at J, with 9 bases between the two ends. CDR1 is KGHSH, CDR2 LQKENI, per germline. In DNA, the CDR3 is TGTGCCAGCTCACCGTTACTAGGAGAGACCCAGTACTTC. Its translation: CASSPLLGETQYF.

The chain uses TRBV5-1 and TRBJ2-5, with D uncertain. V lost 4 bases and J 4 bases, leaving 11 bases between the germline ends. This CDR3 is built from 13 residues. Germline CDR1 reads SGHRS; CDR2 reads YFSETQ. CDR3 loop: CASSGEDRETQYF. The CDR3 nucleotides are TGCGCCAGCAGCGGAGAGGACCGAGAGACCCAGTACTTC.

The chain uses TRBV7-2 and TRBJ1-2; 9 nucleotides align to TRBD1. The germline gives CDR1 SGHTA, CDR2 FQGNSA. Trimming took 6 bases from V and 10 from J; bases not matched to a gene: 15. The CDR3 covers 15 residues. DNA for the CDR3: TGTGCCAGCAGAGGGGAGACAGGGGGGGTCGGAGACTACACCTTC. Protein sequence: CASRGETGGVGDYTF.

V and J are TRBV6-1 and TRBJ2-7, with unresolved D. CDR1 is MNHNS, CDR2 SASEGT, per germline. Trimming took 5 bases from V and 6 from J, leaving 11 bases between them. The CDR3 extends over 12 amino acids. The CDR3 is CASSPLESEQYF. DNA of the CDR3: TGTGCCAGCAGTCCCCTTGAGAGCGAGCAGTACTTC.

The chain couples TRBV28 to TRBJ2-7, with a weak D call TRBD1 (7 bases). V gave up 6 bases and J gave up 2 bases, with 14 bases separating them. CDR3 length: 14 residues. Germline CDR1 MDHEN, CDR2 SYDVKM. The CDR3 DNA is TGTGCCAGCAGACCCGGGGGACAGACCTACGAGCAGTACTTC. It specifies CASRPGGQTYEQYF.

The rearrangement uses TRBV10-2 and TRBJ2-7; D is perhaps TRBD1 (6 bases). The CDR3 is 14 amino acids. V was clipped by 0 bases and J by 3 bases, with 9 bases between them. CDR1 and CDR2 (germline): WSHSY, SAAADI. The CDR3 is CASSESGTIYEQYF. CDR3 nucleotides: TGCGCCAGCAGTGAGTCCGGGACAATCTACGAGCAGTACTTC.

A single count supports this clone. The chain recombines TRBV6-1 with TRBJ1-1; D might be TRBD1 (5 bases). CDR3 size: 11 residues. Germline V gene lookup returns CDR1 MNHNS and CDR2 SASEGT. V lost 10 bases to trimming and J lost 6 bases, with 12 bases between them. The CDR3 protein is CAISRDAEAFF. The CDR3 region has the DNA TGTGCCATTTCCAGGGACGCTGAAGCTTTCTTT.

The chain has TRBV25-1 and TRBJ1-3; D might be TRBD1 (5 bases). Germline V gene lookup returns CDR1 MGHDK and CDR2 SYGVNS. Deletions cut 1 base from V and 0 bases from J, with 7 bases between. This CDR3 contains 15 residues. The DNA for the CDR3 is TGTGCCAGCAGTGAATTGGGGCTCTCTGGAAACACCATATATTTT. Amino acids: CASSELGLSGNTIYF.

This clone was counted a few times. The chain's CDR3 is CASSPLGLGSNQPQHF. DNA for the CDR3: TGCGCCAGCAGCCCCCTCGGCCTTGGGAGCAATCAGCCCCAGCATTTT. This chain joins TRBV5-1 and TRBJ1-5; D call uncertain. The V end was cut by 4 bases, the J end by 1 base, with 15 bases between. The germline V gene has CDR1 SGHRS and CDR2 YFSETQ. The CDR3 sequence is 16 residues long.

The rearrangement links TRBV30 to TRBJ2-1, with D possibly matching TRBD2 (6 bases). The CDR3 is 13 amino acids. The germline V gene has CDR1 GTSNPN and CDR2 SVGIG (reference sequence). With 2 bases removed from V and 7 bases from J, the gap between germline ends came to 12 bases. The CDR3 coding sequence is TGTGCCTGGAGTCTAGGGACTTCAAATGAGCAGTTCTTC. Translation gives CAWSLGTSNEQFF.

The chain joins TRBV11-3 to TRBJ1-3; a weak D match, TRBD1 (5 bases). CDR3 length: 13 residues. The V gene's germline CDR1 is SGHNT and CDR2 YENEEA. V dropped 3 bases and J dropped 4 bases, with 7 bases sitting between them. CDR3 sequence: CASSFGGGNTIYF. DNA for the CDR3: TGTGCCAGCAGCTTCGGGGGAGGAAACACCATATATTTT.

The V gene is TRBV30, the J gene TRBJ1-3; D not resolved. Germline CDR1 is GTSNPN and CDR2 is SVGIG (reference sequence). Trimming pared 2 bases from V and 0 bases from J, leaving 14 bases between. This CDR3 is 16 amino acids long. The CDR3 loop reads CAWSQRFSNSGNTIYF. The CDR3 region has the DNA TGTGCCTGGAGTCAGAGGTTCAGCAACTCTGGAAACACCATATATTTT. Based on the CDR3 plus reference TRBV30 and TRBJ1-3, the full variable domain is SQTIHQWPATLVQPVGSPLSLECTVEGTSNPNLYWYRQAAGRGLQLLFYSVGIGQISSEVPQNLSASRPQDRQFILSSKKLLLSDSGFYLCAWSQRFSNSGNTIYFGEGSWLTVV.

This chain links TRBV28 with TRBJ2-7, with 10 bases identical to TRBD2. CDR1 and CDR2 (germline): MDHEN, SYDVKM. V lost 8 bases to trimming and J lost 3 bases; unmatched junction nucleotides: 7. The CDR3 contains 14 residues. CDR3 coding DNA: TGTGCCAGCTTAGCGGGAGGAGCCCTCTACGAGCAGTACTTC. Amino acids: CASLAGGALYEQYF.

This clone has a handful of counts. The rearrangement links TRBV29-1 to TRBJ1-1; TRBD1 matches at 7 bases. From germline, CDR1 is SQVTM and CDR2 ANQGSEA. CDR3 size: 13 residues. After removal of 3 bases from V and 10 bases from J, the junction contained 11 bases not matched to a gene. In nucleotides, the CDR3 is TGCAGCGTTGAGGTTGACAGGGCCCCCGCAGCTTTCTTT. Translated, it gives CSVEVDRAPAAFF.

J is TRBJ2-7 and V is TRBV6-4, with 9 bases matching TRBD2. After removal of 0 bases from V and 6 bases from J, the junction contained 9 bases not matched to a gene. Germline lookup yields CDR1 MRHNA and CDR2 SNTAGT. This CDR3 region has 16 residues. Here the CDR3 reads CASSDSKELAGCEQYF. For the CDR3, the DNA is TGTGCCAGCAGTGACTCAAAGGAACTAGCGGGTTGCGAGCAGTACTTC.